Below are 9 T cell receptor beta chains sequenced from a single sample in a study of T cell responses to AZD1222 COVID-19 vaccine. Repertoires were generated with immunoSEQ multiplex PCR, while TCRdb's copy carries only in-frame clones and drops some. Of 70,000 to 100,000 clones listed, over 75% are singletons. Sequencing was performed on peripheral blood, taken 28 days after the second AZD1222 dose. All receptors derive from an adult who received the AZD1222 COVID-19 vaccine.

This sequence joins TRBV19 and TRBJ2-3; 7 nucleotides align to TRBD2. The trim removed 3 bases at V and 4 bases at J, leaving 4 bases unmatched. The CDR3 covers 14 residues. The V gene's germline CDR1 is LNHDA and CDR2 SQIVND (reference sequence). CDR3 loop: CASSMAGVADTQYF. CDR3 in DNA: TGTGCCAGTAGTATGGCGGGGGTGGCAGATACGCAGTATTTT. Full variable domain (rest looked up from reference TRBV19 and TRBJ2-3): DGGITQSPKYLFRKEGQNVTLSCEQNLNHDAMYWYRQDPGQGLRLIYYSQIVNDFQKGDIAEGYSVSREKKESFPLTVTSAQKNPTAFYLCASSMAGVADTQYFGPGTRLTVL.

V gene TRBV4-1 combines with J gene TRBJ1-5; no clear D. Trimming took off 4 bases at V and 6 bases at J, with 16 bases between the two ends. Germline CDR1 MGHRA, CDR2 YSYEKL. The CDR3 consists of 15 residues. CDR3 residues: CASSPLGGLSQPQHF. The CDR3 nucleotides are TGCGCCAGCAGCCCCCTAGGCGGGTTGAGTCAGCCCCAGCATTTT.

The chain employs TRBV5-1 and TRBJ2-1, with TRBD1 matching over 9 bases. Germline-derived CDR1 and CDR2 are SGHRS and YFSETQ. The CDR3 covers 17 residues. The junction had 13 bases not matched to a gene; V was cut back by 4 bases and J by 5 bases. The CDR3 sequence is CASSPRPGQGRDNEQFF. CDR3 nucleotide sequence: TGCGCCAGCAGCCCCCGCCCGGGACAGGGTAGGGACAATGAGCAGTTCTTC.

V and J are TRBV3-1 (or the pseudogene TRBV3-2) and TRBJ1-4, with 10 nucleotides matching TRBD1. This CDR3 comprises 15 residues. Trimming at V came to 3 bases and at J to 7 bases, leaving 5 bases not matched to a gene. Germline V gene sequence: CDR1 LGHDT, CDR2 YNNKEL (reference sequence). DNA for the CDR3: TGTGCCAGCAGCCAGCCGACAGGGGGCCTTGAAAAACTGTTTTTT. It translates to CASSQPTGGLEKLFF.

The V and J genes are TRBV6-2 or TRBV6-3 and TRBJ2-1; D is unresolved. The CDR3 loop spans 13 amino acids. V gave up 5 bases and J gave up 4 bases, with 9 bases separating them. In germline, CDR1 is MNHEY, CDR2 SVGEGT. Written as DNA, the CDR3 is TGTGCCAGCAGTACGCACAGATACAATGAGCAGTTCTTC. Its translation is CASSTHRYNEQFF.

This clone showed up just a few times. The chain uses TRBV19 and TRBJ1-2; the match to TRBD1 covers 9 bases. Germline lookup yields CDR1 LNHDA and CDR2 SQIVND (reference sequence). V was pared by 2 bases and J by 6 bases, with 7 bases of the junction left unmatched. This CDR3 comprises 15 residues. DNA for the CDR3: TGTGCCAGTAGTATAACCGGGACAGGGTTAAATGGCTACACCTTC. Translated: CASSITGTGLNGYTF.

V is TRBV28 and J is TRBJ1-2, with 7 bases aligning to TRBD1. With V trimmed by 6 bases and J by 8 bases, 6 bases remained unmatched. Germline V gives CDR1 MDHEN, CDR2 SYDVKM. This CDR3 has 12 amino acids. CDR3 in DNA: TGTGCCAGCAGGGCAGGGGGTTGGGGCTACACCTTC. It is translated as CASRAGGWGYTF.

This chain connects TRBV4-1 to TRBJ2-1, with D tentatively TRBD2 (6 bases). CDR3 size: 16 residues. V gave up 4 bases and J gave up 3 bases, with 16 bases separating them. Germline V gene sequence: CDR1 MGHRA, CDR2 YSYEKL. DNA for the CDR3: TGCGCCAGCAGCCCTAGGGACTCCACCTACTACAATGAGCAGTTCTTC. This translates into CASSPRDSTYYNEQFF.

This sequence joins TRBV9 and TRBJ1-2, with D possibly TRBD1 on 5 matching bases. The CDR3 has 14 amino acids. In germline, CDR1 is SGDLS, CDR2 YYNGEE. Trimming cost V 2 bases and J 4 bases, with 12 bases left between them. The CDR3 nucleotides are TGTGCCAGCAGCGTTGACAGCGGGCCCTATGGCTACACCTTC. Its protein is CASSVDSGPYGYTF.